This T cell receptor (beta chain) appears in the sequencing data of a study of post-analysis software for immune sequencing data. Prepared libraries of TCR beta cDNA carried unique molecular identifiers. TCRdb reprocessed the PCR reads with MiXCR, giving one entry per CDR3 protein. This table holds almost 700,000 distinct CDR3 sequences, around 64% found once. CDR3 size: 17 residues. Per the germline V gene, CDR1 is ENHRY and CDR2 is SYGVKD. The V segment lost 1 base and the J segment 3 bases; nucleotides outside the gene matches: 12. General study results and limits: Five or six TRBV segments, TRBV5-6, TRBV5-1 and TRBV20-1 among them, were found more frequent in patients than controls. Controls significantly exceeded multiple sclerosis patients in normalized Chao1 diversity.

Concerning this clonotype: Antigen: not known.

This clonotype originated in a girl aged 2-10 years with multiple sclerosis. The V gene is TRBV10-3, the J gene TRBJ2-7; 7 bases align to TRBD1. The sample was blood. CDR3: CAISEFDRDSTGYEQYF. Written as DNA, the CDR3 is TGTGCCATCAGTGAGTTCGATAGGGACAGCACAGGCTACGAGCAGTACTTC.